The 11 T cell receptor beta chains given below trace back to one sample, sequenced in a study of blood T cells in healthy people across ages. Combining a sample-barcoded 5' primer with a J-beta primer mix, a second PCR ran for roughly 6 to 12 cycles. A single record per CDR3 protein comes from TCRdb applying MiXCR to the 5' RACE reads. The sample has about 670,000 distinct CDR3 sequences; under 65% are singletons. The sequencing sample was made of blood. The receptors here all came from a woman aged 80 or over in good health.

This clonotype was recorded only once. The chain recombines TRBV25-1 with TRBJ1-2; D call uncertain. The V and J ends lost 2 bases and 6 bases respectively, with 7 bases between them. The CDR3 runs to 12 residues. Germline V gene data show CDR1 as MGHDK and CDR2 as SYGVNS. CDR3 sequence: CASSERRDGYTF. Here the CDR3 DNA reads TGTGCCAGCAGTGAAAGGAGGGATGGCTACACCTTC.

This clonotype occurred many times. This may stem from a read error, because a much larger clone lies one nucleotide away. V usage is TRBV6-6 and J usage is TRBJ2-5; 8 nucleotides match TRBD1. The CDR3 totals 15 residues. Germline CDR1 and CDR2: MNHNY and SVGAGI (reference sequence). J lost 11 bases, V lost 2 bases, and 13 bases had no gene match. This chain's CDR3 is CASSYRTGTYNEQYF. The CDR3, as DNA: TGTGCCAGCAGTTACCGGACAGGGACCTACAATGAGCAGTACTTC.

The chain combines TRBV4-3 with TRBJ1-1; D not certain. Germline CDR1 reads LGHNA; CDR2 reads YSLEER. V was clipped by 3 bases and J by 6 bases, with 17 bases between them. This CDR3 is built from 15 residues. The CDR3 reads CASSQELGNLAEAFF. The DNA for the CDR3 is TGCGCCAGCAGCCAGGAGTTAGGGAATTTGGCTGAAGCTTTCTTT.

Concerning this clonotype: With a much larger clone just one base away, this may be a read error. The chain uses TRBV9 and TRBJ2-7; 8 bases line up with TRBD1. Germline CDR1 and CDR2: SGDLS and YYNGEE. The CDR3 contains 14 residues. The CDR3 loop reads CASSVGQGVYVQYF. DNA for the CDR3: TGTGCCAGCAGCGTCGGACAGGGTGTTTACGTGCAGTACTTC.

A word on this clonotype: A read error may be the cause here, since a much bigger clone is one base away. The chain links TRBV30 to TRBJ2-7; D perhaps matches TRBD1 (6 bases). From germline, CDR1 is GTSNPN and CDR2 SVGIG (reference sequence). CDR3 length: 12 residues. The V gene lost 8 bases and the J gene lost 10 bases, with 21 bases spanning the gap. The CDR3 sequence is CAGRGQGRLQYF. For the CDR3, the DNA is TGTGCCGGTCGAGGGCAGGGGCGTTTACAGTACTTC.

The chain is built from TRBV20-1 and TRBJ1-4; possibly TRBD1 for D (5 bases). V was clipped by 1 base and J by 7 bases, with 22 bases between them. The CDR3 is 17 amino acids. The V gene's germline CDR1 is DFQATT and CDR2 SNEGSKA (reference sequence). CDR3 residues: CSARVISMRGGGEKLFF. The CDR3 DNA is TGCAGTGCTAGAGTGATCAGTATGAGGGGAGGAGGTGAAAAACTGTTTTTT.

This rearrangement joins TRBV7-2 to TRBJ1-5; D is ambiguous. V shed 2 bases and J shed 0 bases, with 14 bases lying between them. The CDR3 contains 17 residues. CDR1 SGHTA and CDR2 FQGNSA come from the germline V gene. This chain's CDR3 is CASSLMGNPYSNQPQHF. CDR3 DNA sequence: TGTGCCAGCAGCTTAATGGGAAATCCATATAGCAATCAGCCCCAGCATTTT.

J is TRBJ1-2 and V is TRBV9; D is unclear. The germline CDR1 and CDR2 sequences are SGDLS and YYNGEE. The CDR3 spans 12 residues. With 3 bases removed from V and 8 bases from J, the gap between germline ends came to 11 bases. CDR3 protein: CASSGRSKGYTF. The CDR3 bases are TGTGCCAGCAGCGGACGGTCGAAGGGCTACACCTTC.

V is TRBV7-2 and J is TRBJ1-6; 7 positions match TRBD1. J was trimmed by 7 bases and V by 5 bases; bases with no gene match: 2. This CDR3 region has 13 residues. Looked up from germline, CDR1 is SGHTA and CDR2 is FQGNSA. CDR3 sequence reads: CASSPRGNSPLHF. The CDR3 DNA sequence: TGTGCCAGCAGCCCCAGGGGGAATTCACCCCTCCACTTT.

This rearrangement joins TRBV19 to TRBJ2-4; 7 nucleotides match TRBD1. This CDR3 contains 15 residues. Losses at the gene ends were 2 bases for V and 12 bases for J; bases not matched to a gene: 13. Germline-derived CDR1 and CDR2 are LNHDA and SQIVND (reference sequence). CDR3 DNA sequence: TGTGCCAGTAGTATACGGGCGTTGGGACAGAACCCTCAGTACTTC. Its protein is CASSIRALGQNPQYF.

Concerning this clonotype itself: With a much larger clone just one base away, this may be a read error. The CDR3 bases are TGTGCCAGCAGTTTATTGACGGGAAGCTCCTACAATGAGCAGTACTTC. Its protein is CASSLLTGSSYNEQYF. V and J are TRBV12-3 or TRBV12-4 and TRBJ2-1; possible D gene TRBD2, 5 bases. The better agreement between TRBJ2-7 and the DNA end casts doubt on the J call. This CDR3 region has 16 residues.